Each of the 8 T cell receptor beta chains below was sequenced from the same sample in a study of tumor-infiltrating lymphocytes in primary liver carcinoma. Unsorted bulk tissue, about 18-32 mg of it, served as the source for co-extraction of RNA and DNA. The investigators made TCR beta cDNA from approximately 510 ng total RNA, using a constant-region primer. ARM-PCR was slightly modified, and three nested multiplex PCR rounds with it gave rise to the TCR beta libraries. The first two PCR rounds used TRBV1-TRBV30 forward primers with a C-beta reverse primer, about 10 cycles each. TCRdb independently ran MiXCR on the multiplex PCR reads; one entry per CDR3 protein. Among some 30,000 distinct CDR3 sequences listed, around two thirds were seen once. The source material was liver tumor tissue from sampling region 3. The subset here: tumor region T3, left-lateral pole. These receptors were taken from a woman aged 25 to 45 with primary liver carcinoma and hepatitis B virus infection.

With regard to this clonotype: At one end, the junction sequence differs from germline, possibly due to a read error. The CDR3: CVSNLSVTNGQFF. For the CDR3, the DNA is TGTGTCAGCAACTTATCGGTTACGAATGGGCAGTTCTTC. The genes are TRBV11-2 and TRBJ2-1, with no clear D. This CDR3 spans 13 amino acids. CDR1 and CDR2 (germline): SGHAT, FQNNGV. Looking up the rest from reference TRBV11-2 and TRBJ2-1 gives the full variable domain: EAGVAQSPRYKIIEKRQSVAFWCNPISGHATLYWYQQILGQGPKLLIQFQNNGVVDDSQLPKDRFSAERLKGVDSTLKIQPAKLEDSAVYLCVSNLSVTNGQFFGPGTRLTVL.

With respect to this clonotype: An end of the junction differs from the germline gene, which may be a read error. The chain recombines TRBV2 with TRBJ1-1, with D hard to call. This CDR3 has 13 residues. CDR1 is SNHLY, CDR2 FYNNEI, per germline. The CDR3 region is CASRHQANTEAFF. In nucleotides, the CDR3 is TGTGCCAGCAGGCACCAGGCGAACACTGAAGCCTTCTTT.

Turning to this clonotype: This CDR3 is missing its conserved last phenylalanine or tryptophan, likely due to a read error. CDR3 bases: TGTGCCAGCAGCTCGCTCTCGGTACCCTACGAGCAGTACCTC. Its translation is CASSSLSVPYEQYL. The chain uses TRBV7-8 and TRBJ2-7, with D unresolved. Germline V gene data show CDR1 as SGHVS and CDR2 as FQNEAQ. This CDR3 is built from 14 residues. Between the trimmed V and J ends, which lost 4 bases and 2 bases, there was a span of 12 bases.

A word on this clonotype: This could be a read error, since a much larger clone is one nucleotide away. The chain links TRBV29-1 to TRBJ1-2; D unresolved. The CDR3 contains 12 residues. Trimming took 6 bases from V and 2 from J, leaving 10 bases between them. The germline CDR1 and CDR2 sequences are SQVTM and ANQGSEA. In DNA form, the CDR3 reads TGCAGCGTACAACACGGGAACTATGGCTACACCTTC. Translation: CSVQHGNYGYTF.

This clonotype occurred many times. The gene calls are TRBV29-1 and TRBJ1-2; unclear D gene. The CDR3 runs to 10 residues. Trimming pared 3 bases from V and 1 base from J, leaving 0 bases between. CDR1 is SQVTM and CDR2 is ANQGSEA in the germline V gene. CDR3 sequence: CSVDNYGYTF. The CDR3 coding sequence is TGCAGCGTTGATAACTATGGCTACACCTTC.

Of note for this clonotype: The junction differs from germline at one of its ends, possibly a read error. The chain links TRBV5-4 to TRBJ2-3, with D perhaps matching TRBD1 (5 bases). CDR1 and CDR2 (germline): SGHNT, YYREEE (reference sequence). The CDR3 length is 17 residues. The CDR3 sequence: CASSVDGHPPPTDTRCF. The CDR3 DNA sequence: TGTGCCAGCAGCGTGGACGGACACCCTCCACCCACAGATACGCGGTGTTTT.

Turning to this clonotype: One end of the junction does not line up with germline, which may come from a read error. V and J are TRBV11-2 and TRBJ1-4; D gene unclear. The CDR3 has 16 amino acids. Germline-derived CDR1 and CDR2 are SGHAT and FQNNGV. The CDR3 sequence is CASSKTQGGTNEKLFF. CDR3 in DNA: TGTGCCAGCAGCAAGACTCAAGGAGGAACAAATGAAAAGCTGTTTTTT.

Note on this clonotype: The junction differs from germline at one of its ends, possibly a read error. The rearrangement uses TRBV29-1 and TRBJ2-5, with D unclear. Per the germline V gene, CDR1 is SQVTM and CDR2 is ANQGSEA. The CDR3 is 16 residues long. The chain's CDR3 is CSIEASQLGLQETQYF. The CDR3 nucleotides are TGCAGCATTGAAGCCTCCCAGTTAGGGCTCCAAGAGACCCAGTACTTC. The full variable domain, its missing parts supplied by reference TRBV29-1 and TRBJ2-5, is SAVISQKPSRDICQRGTSLTIQCQVDSQVTMMFWYRQQPGQSLTLIATANQGSEATYESGFVIDKFPISRPNLTFSTLTVSNMSPEDSSIYLCSIEASQLGLQETQYFGPGTRLLVL.